This TCR beta chain was sequenced during a study of siplizumab effects on memory and regulatory T cells. The wider study: The study paired mixed lymphocyte reactions, running them with siplizumab at about 0.97 ug/mL or without drug.

On this clone: The antigen remains unidentified.

In the mixed lymphocyte reaction, cells were cocultured for 6 days at 37°C. CFSE marked responder PBMCs and Violet Dye marked stimulator PBMCs, which were mixed 1:1. Whole-study findings and limits: In roughly 80-96% of proliferating CD4+ or CD8+ clones, a naive or memory phenotype could not be assigned. The naive T cell population seemed more diverse than memory cells and seemed a major contributor to the alloresponse.

Clones were sequenced by immunoSEQ multiplex PCR, and TCRdb holds only the in-frame ones, with some missing. The sample holds more than 12,000 clones, 40% to 55% seen once. Germline V gene sequence: CDR1 LNHDA, CDR2 SQIVND (reference sequence). After removal of 3 bases from V and 3 bases from J, the junction contained 10 bases not matched to a gene. The CDR3 is 16 residues long. The chain links TRBV19 to TRBJ2-7, with 8 bases aligning to TRBD1. Sequencing was done on a sample of CFSE-low (dividing) CD4+ T cells sorted from an allogeneic mixed lymphocyte reaction. The source is a human donor in good health; the cells came from an allogeneic mixed lymphocyte reaction. Some clones in this sample may be carry-over from other donors' samples. CDR3 sequence reads: CASSIFHGTGDYEQYF. The DNA of the CDR3 is TGTGCCAGTAGTATTTTTCATGGGACAGGCGACTACGAGCAGTACTTC.